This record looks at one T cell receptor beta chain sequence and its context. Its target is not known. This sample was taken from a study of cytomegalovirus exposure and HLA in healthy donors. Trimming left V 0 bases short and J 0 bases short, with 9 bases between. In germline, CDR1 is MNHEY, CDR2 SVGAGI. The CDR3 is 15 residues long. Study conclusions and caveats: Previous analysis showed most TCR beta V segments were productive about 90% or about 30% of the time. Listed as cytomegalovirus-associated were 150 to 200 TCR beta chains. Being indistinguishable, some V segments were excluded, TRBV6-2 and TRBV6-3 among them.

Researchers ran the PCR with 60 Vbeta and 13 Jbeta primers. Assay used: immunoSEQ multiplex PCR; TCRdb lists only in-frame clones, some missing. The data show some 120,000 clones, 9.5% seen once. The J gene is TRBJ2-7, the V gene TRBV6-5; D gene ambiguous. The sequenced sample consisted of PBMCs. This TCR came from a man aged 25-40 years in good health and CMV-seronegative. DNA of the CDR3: TGTGCCAGCAGTTACTCGGGCCATGACTCCTACGAGCAGTACTTC. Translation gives CASSYSGHDSYEQYF.